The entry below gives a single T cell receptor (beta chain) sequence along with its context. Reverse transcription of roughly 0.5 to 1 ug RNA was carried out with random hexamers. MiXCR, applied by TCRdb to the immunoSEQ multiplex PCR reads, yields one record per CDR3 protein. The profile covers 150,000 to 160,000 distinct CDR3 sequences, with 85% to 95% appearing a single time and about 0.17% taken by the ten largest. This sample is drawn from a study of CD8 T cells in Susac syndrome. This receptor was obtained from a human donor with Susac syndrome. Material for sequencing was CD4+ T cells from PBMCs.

The CDR3 sequence: CASIDGGAGTGELFF. The CDR3 coding sequence is TGTGCCAGCATAGACGGCGGGGCTGGAACCGGGGAGCTGTTTTTT. The rearrangement uses TRBV6-2 or TRBV6-3 and TRBJ2-2; the D gene is possibly TRBD2 (6 bases). The germline V gene has CDR1 MNHEY and CDR2 SVGEGT. Trimming left V 7 bases short and J 5 bases short, with 17 bases between. The CDR3 loop spans 15 amino acids.